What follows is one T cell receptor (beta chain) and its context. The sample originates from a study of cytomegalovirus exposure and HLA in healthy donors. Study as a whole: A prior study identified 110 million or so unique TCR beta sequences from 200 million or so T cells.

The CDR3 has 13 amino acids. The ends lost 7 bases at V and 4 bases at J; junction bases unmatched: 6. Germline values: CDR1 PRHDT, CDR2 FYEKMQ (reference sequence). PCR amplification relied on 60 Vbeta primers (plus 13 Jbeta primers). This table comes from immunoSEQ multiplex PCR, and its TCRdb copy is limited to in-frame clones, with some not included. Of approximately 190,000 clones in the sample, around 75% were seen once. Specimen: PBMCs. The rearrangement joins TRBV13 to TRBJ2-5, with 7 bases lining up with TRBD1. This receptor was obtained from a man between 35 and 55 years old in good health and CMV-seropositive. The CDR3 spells CASTARQGETQYF. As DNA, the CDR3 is TGTGCCAGCACCGCAAGACAGGGAGAGACCCAGTACTTC.